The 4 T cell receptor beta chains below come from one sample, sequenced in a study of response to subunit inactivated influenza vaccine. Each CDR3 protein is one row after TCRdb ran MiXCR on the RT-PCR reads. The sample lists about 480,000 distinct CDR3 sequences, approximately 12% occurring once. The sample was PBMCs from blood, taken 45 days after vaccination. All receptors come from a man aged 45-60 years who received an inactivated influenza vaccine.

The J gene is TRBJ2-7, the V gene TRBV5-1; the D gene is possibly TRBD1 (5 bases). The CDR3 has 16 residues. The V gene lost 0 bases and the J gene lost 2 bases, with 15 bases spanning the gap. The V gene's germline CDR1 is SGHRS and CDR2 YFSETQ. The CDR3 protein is CASSLGPTVPPYEQYF. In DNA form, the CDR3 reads TGCGCCAGCAGCTTGGGGCCGACAGTCCCCCCCTACGAGCAGTACTTC.

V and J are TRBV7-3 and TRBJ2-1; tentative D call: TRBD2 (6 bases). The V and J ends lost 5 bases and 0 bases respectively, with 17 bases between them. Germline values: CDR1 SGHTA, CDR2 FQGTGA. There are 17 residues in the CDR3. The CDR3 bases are TGTGCCAGCAGCCTACTAGGCGGGATGAGCTCCTACAATGAGCAGTTCTTC. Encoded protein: CASSLLGGMSSYNEQFF.

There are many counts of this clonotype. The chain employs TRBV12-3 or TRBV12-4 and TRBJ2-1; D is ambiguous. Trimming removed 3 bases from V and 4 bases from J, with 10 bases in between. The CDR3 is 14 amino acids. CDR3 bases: TGTGCCAGCAGTTTTCTTCCACAGTACAATGAGCAGTTCTTC. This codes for CASSFLPQYNEQFF.

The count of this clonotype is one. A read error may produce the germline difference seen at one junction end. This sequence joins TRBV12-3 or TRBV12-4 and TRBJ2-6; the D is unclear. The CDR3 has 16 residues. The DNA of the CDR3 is TGTACCAGCAGTTTTTGGGTCACCTCTGGGGCCAACGTCCTGACTTTC. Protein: CTSSFWVTSGANVLTF.